This T cell receptor (beta chain) was observed in a study of blood T cells in healthy people across ages. The CDR3 contains 15 residues. The donors, all healthy, were Caucasians living in Russia, aged roughly 6 to 100. General study points: PBMCs were not sorted, which prevented a conclusive comparison of naive versus antigen-experienced cells. Donors of long life had a larger count of naive CD4+ cells and greater diversity than aged donors.

A second roughly 7 to 12 cycle PCR used barcoded and J-beta primers. Every molecule of cDNA carried a tag from a template-switch adaptor with 12 random nucleotides. TCRdb re-called the 5' RACE reads with MiXCR, one entry per CDR3 protein. The repertoire holds 1.8 million or so distinct CDR3 sequences, with roughly two fifths as singletons. A word on this clonotype: Its antigen is not known.

The receptor comes from a human donor in good health. The V call is TRBV21-1, the J call TRBJ2-3; the table's D call TRBD1 went unverified against the DNA. TRBV21-1 is a documented pseudogene. The sample consisted of blood. CDR3 sequence (DNA): TGTGCCACACGGGACGGTAAACCTAGCACAGATACGCAGTATTTT. Translating it yields CATRDGKPSTDTQYF.